This TCR beta chain is drawn from a study of T cell repertoires in cytomegalovirus infection. Whole-study context: Recently identified HLA-C-restricted and well-studied HLA-B-restricted CMV epitopes were used. In public TCR beta signatures, there were indications of both CMV infection and matching HLA type.

Each CDR3 protein gets one entry after TCRdb re-called the reads with MiXCR. The table has roughly 200,000 distinct CDR3 sequences, roughly 34% seen once. Study results and caveats: Cumulative frequency of public TCR beta families picked out carriers of CMV plus the relevant HLA. Dominating the ex vivo response were HLA-C-restricted CMV-specific TCR beta clonotypes.

CDR1 and CDR2 from the germline V gene are LGHDT and YNNKEL (reference sequence). V gave up 2 bases and J gave up 1 base, with 15 bases separating them. This CDR3 region has 17 residues. A word on this clonotype: Its antigen is as yet unknown.

The input for sequencing was CD8+ T cells from cultured PBMCs, taken from culture after CMV antigen stimulation. The J gene is TRBJ2-1, the V gene TRBV3-1; no firm D call. The TCR was taken from a human donor in good health (CMV status not recorded). Some clones in this sample may be carry-over from other donors' samples. The CDR3 is CASSQFSQQLSYNEQFF. CDR3 nucleotide sequence: TGTGCCAGCAGCCAATTTTCCCAACAGCTTTCCTACAATGAGCAGTTCTTC.